Following are 10 T cell receptor beta chains from one sample sequenced in a study of spatial heterogeneity in lung cancer. Each CDR3 protein gets one entry after TCRdb re-called the 5' RACE reads with MiXCR. Among roughly 75,000 distinct CDR3 sequences listed, 13% were seen once. Noted time point: sample taken at primary tumor resection. The input material, whole RNA from tumor, nontumor lung or frozen PBMC, was sequenced unsorted. This specimen consisted of PBMCs, obtained at surgery. These receptors came from a male donor with early-stage non-small cell lung cancer.

This clonotype was detected a few times. The V call is TRBV6-2 or TRBV6-3, the J call TRBJ1-5; D unclear. V was clipped by 0 bases and J by 7 bases, with 10 bases between them. The CDR3 sequence is 14 residues long. In germline, CDR1 is MNHEY, CDR2 SVGEGT. This CDR3 reads CASSYSRQLQPQHF. In DNA, the CDR3 is TGTGCCAGCAGTTACTCGAGACAACTCCAGCCCCAGCATTTT.

This clonotype showed up just a few times. The gene calls are TRBV30 and TRBJ1-6; D call uncertain. V gave up 3 bases and J gave up 8 bases, with 5 bases separating them. The CDR3 extends over 11 amino acids. Germline CDR1 and CDR2: GTSNPN and SVGIG (reference sequence). The CDR3 bases are TGTGCCTGGAGAAATGATTCACCCCTCCACTTT. Its translation is CAWRNDSPLHF.

This clonotype has just a few counts. This chain uses TRBV4-3 with TRBJ2-7; 15 bases map to TRBD2. CDR3 size: 16 residues. Unmatched junction bases numbered 4, after V lost 2 bases and J lost 5 bases. Per germline, CDR1 LGHNA and CDR2 YSLEER. In DNA form, the CDR3 reads TGCGCCAGCAGCCAACCGGGACTAGCGGGAGGCGACGAGCAGTACTTC. Its protein product is CASSQPGLAGGDEQYF.

This clonotype was seen only a few times. The chain couples TRBV24-1 to TRBJ2-4; D gene unclear. The CDR3 is 13 residues long. CDR1 and CDR2 (germline): KGHDR, SFDVKD. Trimming removed 4 bases at V and 10 bases at J, with 13 bases between. The CDR3 spells CATSDPRLDIQYF. The CDR3 nucleotides are TGTGCCACCAGTGACCCCAGACTTGATATTCAGTACTTC.

In its sample, this clonotype was seen a few times. The genes are TRBV2 and TRBJ1-6, with D hard to call. This CDR3 comprises 14 residues. Germline CDR1 and CDR2: SNHLY and FYNNEI. Between the trimmed V and J ends, which lost 8 bases and 8 bases, there was a span of 16 bases. This CDR3 reads CASLPGGRDSPLHF. The CDR3, as DNA: TGTGCCAGCCTCCCGGGCGGACGCGATTCACCCCTCCACTTT.

Ten or more counts support this clonotype. The chain carries TRBV20-1 and TRBJ2-5; TRBD2 aligns across 9 bases. Germline CDR1 DFQATT, CDR2 SNEGSKA (reference sequence). There are 13 residues in the CDR3. With 5 bases clipped from V and 5 bases from J, the junction kept 6 bases outside the gene matches. In nucleotides, the CDR3 is TGCAGTGCTGTGCGGGAGGGCAGGGAGACCCAGTACTTC. Translating gives CSAVREGRETQYF.

This clonotype was detected many times. The chain couples TRBV6-4 to TRBJ2-1, with D possibly called TRBD1 or TRBD2 (5 bases each). This CDR3 comprises 13 residues. Trimming removed 5 bases from V and 10 bases from J, with 15 bases in between. Germline V gene lookup returns CDR1 MRHNA and CDR2 SNTAGT. The CDR3 region is CASSTDGAGEQFF. The CDR3 nucleotides read TGTGCCAGCAGTACGGACGGGGCAGGCGAGCAGTTCTTC.

The chain recombines TRBV12-3 or TRBV12-4 with TRBJ2-1; TRBD1 is a possible D gene (5 bases). CDR3 length equals 15 residues. Trimming took off 2 bases at V and 4 bases at J, with 12 bases between the two ends. CDR3 coding DNA: TGTGCCAGCAGTTTAAGGCAGGGAAATTACAATGAGCAGTTCTTC. It specifies CASSLRQGNYNEQFF.

In its sample, this clonotype was seen many times. The rearrangement uses TRBV29-1 and TRBJ1-3; D call uncertain. Trimming pared 5 bases from V and 4 bases from J, leaving 18 bases between. The V gene's germline CDR1 is SQVTM and CDR2 ANQGSEA. The CDR3 extends over 15 amino acids. CDR3 residues: CSVLEQEVRGNTIYF. In DNA form, the CDR3 reads TGCAGCGTTCTTGAGCAGGAGGTTCGCGGAAACACCATATATTTT.

In its sample, this clonotype was seen a few times. The chain employs TRBV6-2 or TRBV6-3 and TRBJ2-6; perhaps TRBD2 as D (5 bases). V dropped 5 bases and J dropped 1 base, with 12 bases sitting between them. The V gene's germline CDR1 is MNHEY and CDR2 SVGEGT. CDR3 length equals 16 residues. CDR3 nucleotide sequence: TGTGCCAGCAGTGGACTGGCTCCATCTGGGGCCAACGTCCTGACTTTC. It yields the protein CASSGLAPSGANVLTF.